This T cell receptor (beta chain) was recorded in a study of PD-L1 blockade in urothelial cancer. The overall study: Median blood clonality was around 0.08, with tens of thousands of unique TCRs. Findings of the study overall: Better survival was predicted by below-median pretreatment blood TCR clonality.

Spiking each PCR with synthetic TCR analog templates was performed. Here immunoSEQ multiplex PCR was the method, and the copy in TCRdb shows in-frame clones only, minus some. This table holds nearly 50,000 clones, approximately 85% found once. With 4 bases removed from V and 1 base from J, the gap between germline ends came to 19 bases. Germline V gene lookup returns CDR1 SGHRS and CDR2 YFSETQ. CDR3 length: 17 residues. A word on this clone: Antigen: not known.

The time point was: peripheral blood 6 weeks after treatment start. The J gene is TRBJ2-3, the V gene TRBV5-1; maybe TRBD2 (6 bases). Sequencing used PBMCs, obtained around atezolizumab (anti-PD-L1) treatment. The clonotype was recovered from a man in his fifties or sixties with urothelial cancer. In DNA, the CDR3 is TGCGCCAGCAGCGGGGGACTGGGTAGCGGTCGCACAGATACGCAGTATTTT. Its protein product is CASSGGLGSGRTDTQYF. Combining the CDR3 with reference TRBV5-1 and TRBJ2-3 gives the whole variable domain KAGVTQTPRYLIKTRGQQVTLSCSPISGHRSVSWYQQTPGQGLQFLFEYFSETQRNKGNFPGRFSGRQFSNSRSEMNVSTLELGDSALYLCASSGGLGSGRTDTQYFGPGTRLTVL.